This T cell receptor (beta chain) originates from a study of T cell responses to AZD1222 COVID-19 vaccine. Points from the study as a whole: Among spike-specific TCRs, nearly half reportedly target unmutated variant regions. Clonal diversity may have been underestimated, and the donors were mostly white British, with more females than males.

Using immunoSEQ multiplex PCR, the repertoire was profiled, and TCRdb retains in-frame clones only, with some absent. The table has 95,000 or so clones, roughly nine tenths seen once; the top ten hold roughly 4%. This clone was detected once. Its matching antigen is unknown. Sample: peripheral blood, taken on day 0 of AZD1222 vaccination. The source is an adult in good health.

CDR3 amino acids: CASSFAGAGADTQYF. In nucleotides, the CDR3 is TGCGCCAGCAGCTTCGCGGGAGCGGGGGCAGATACGCAGTATTTT. The rearrangement links TRBV5-1 to TRBJ2-3, with 8 bases matching TRBD2. V shed 2 bases and J 4 bases; nucleotides not matched to a gene: 6. From germline, CDR1 is SGHRS and CDR2 YFSETQ. The CDR3 sequence is 15 residues long.